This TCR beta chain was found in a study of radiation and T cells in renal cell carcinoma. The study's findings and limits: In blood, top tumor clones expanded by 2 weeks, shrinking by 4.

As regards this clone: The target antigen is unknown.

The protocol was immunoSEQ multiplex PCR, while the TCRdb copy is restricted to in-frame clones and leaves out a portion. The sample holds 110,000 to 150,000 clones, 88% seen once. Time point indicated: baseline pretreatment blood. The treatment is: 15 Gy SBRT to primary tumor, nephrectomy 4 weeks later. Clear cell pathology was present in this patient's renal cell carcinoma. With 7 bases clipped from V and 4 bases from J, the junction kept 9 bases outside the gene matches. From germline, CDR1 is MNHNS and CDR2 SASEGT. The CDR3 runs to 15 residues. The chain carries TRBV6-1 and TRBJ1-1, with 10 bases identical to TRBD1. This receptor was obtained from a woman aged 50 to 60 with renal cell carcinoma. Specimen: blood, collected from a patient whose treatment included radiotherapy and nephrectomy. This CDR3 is CASTGDRGYGTEAFF. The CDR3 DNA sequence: TGTGCCAGCACTGGGGACAGGGGATACGGCACTGAAGCTTTCTTT.